The entry below gives a single T cell receptor beta chain sequence along with its context. This sample is part of a study of blood T cell repertoires in COVID-19. Study context: Samples taken during acute and convalescent COVID-19 were collected in the United States, Italy and Spain.

How the authors handled the data: Amplifying reference gene primers gave estimates of nucleated cell counts. Produced via immunoSEQ multiplex PCR; TCRdb's table is partial and in-frame only. Clone size and V and J calls were adopted from that table, with D and trimming inferred from the DNA. There are 130,000 to 150,000 clones in the sample; approximately 85% occur only once, and about 1.7% lies in the top ten. Trimming took 4 bases from V and 1 from J, leaving 14 bases between them. This CDR3 is 15 amino acids long. From germline, CDR1 is SGHRS and CDR2 YFSETQ. The chain joins TRBV5-1 to TRBJ1-1, with a weak D call TRBD1 (6 bases). The source is a man between 65 and 79 years old with acute or convalescent COVID-19. The specimen was peripheral blood. The CDR3 spells CASSHLGGGNTEAFF. The CDR3, as DNA: TGCGCCAGCAGCCACTTAGGGGGTGGGAACACTGAAGCTTTCTTT. The full variable domain, in which reference TRBV5-1 and TRBJ1-1 provide the parts outside the CDR3, is KAGVTQTPRYLIKTRGQQVTLSCSPISGHRSVSWYQQTPGQGLQFLFEYFSETQRNKGNFPGRFSGRQFSNSRSEMNVSTLELGDSALYLCASSHLGGGNTEAFFGQGTRLTVV.